These 15 T cell receptor beta chains were sequenced from one sample in a study of shared clonotypes between healthy human individuals. TCRdb's table, derived via immunoSEQ multiplex PCR, lists solely in-frame clones and lacks some. The table includes roughly 330,000 clones, less than 85% detected once. Sample: memory CD4+ T cells sorted from blood. Subset defined: CD45RA-negative fraction. The receptors here all came from a man younger than 45 in good health.

The V and J genes are TRBV5-6 and TRBJ2-3; TRBD1 or TRBD2 may be the D gene (5 bases each). The CDR3 runs 15 residues. Germline V gene lookup returns CDR1 SGHDT and CDR2 YYEEEE. Trimming took 0 bases from V and 6 from J, leaving 14 bases between them. CDR3 residues: CASSLEGGEGDTQYF. The CDR3 DNA follows: TGTGCCAGCAGCTTGGAGGGTGGCGAGGGGGATACGCAGTATTTT.

The chain links TRBV6-5 to TRBJ1-1; tentative D call: TRBD1 (6 bases). The CDR3 has 13 residues. Trimming removed 5 bases from V and 4 bases from J, with 11 bases in between. The germline gives CDR1 MNHEY, CDR2 SVGAGI. The CDR3 here is CASSTGLGTEAFF. CDR3 coding DNA: TGTGCCAGCAGTACAGGGTTGGGCACTGAAGCTTTCTTT.

The chain recombines TRBV7-2 with TRBJ1-2, with 8 positions matching TRBD1. The CDR3 is 15 amino acids. Trimming removed 5 bases from V and 8 bases from J; junction bases left unmatched: 13. Germline loops: CDR1 SGHTA, CDR2 FQGNSA. DNA for the CDR3: TGTGCCAGCAGCCCACACATGGACAGGGTCAACGGCTACACCTTC. Protein product: CASSPHMDRVNGYTF.

This chain joins TRBV2 and TRBJ2-7; D tentatively fits TRBD1 or TRBD2 (5 bases each). CDR3 length equals 13 residues. CDR1 and CDR2 from the germline V gene are SNHLY and FYNNEI. The germline V and J ends were trimmed by 5 bases and 6 bases, with 14 bases remaining between them. The CDR3 here is CASSLEVGGEQYF. For the CDR3, the DNA is TGTGCCAGCAGTCTTGAAGTTGGGGGCGAGCAGTACTTC.

This clone was seen a handful of times. The chain links TRBV28 to TRBJ2-7; D possibly matches TRBD1 or TRBD2 (7 bases each). Trimming left V 5 bases short and J 4 bases short, with 21 bases between. CDR3 length: 16 residues. From germline, CDR1 is MDHEN and CDR2 SYDVKM. The CDR3 DNA is TGTGCCAGCAGTGTGACCGGGACAGCGGGATTATACGAGCAGTACTTC. It specifies CASSVTGTAGLYEQYF.

The rearrangement links TRBV25-1 to TRBJ1-4; possible D gene TRBD1, 5 bases. Per the germline V gene, CDR1 is MGHDK and CDR2 is SYGVNS. The CDR3 has 15 residues. The V and J ends lost 2 bases and 9 bases respectively, with 16 bases between them. This chain's CDR3 is CASSEGGTVKQKLFF. Here the CDR3 DNA reads TGTGCCAGCAGTGAAGGCGGGACCGTGAAACAAAAACTGTTTTTT.

The chain recombines TRBV20-1 with TRBJ2-1; 7 bases agree with TRBD2. Germline CDR1 DFQATT, CDR2 SNEGSKA (reference sequence). The V segment lost 6 bases and the J segment 6 bases; nucleotides outside the gene matches: 2. CDR3 length: 11 residues. The CDR3 loop reads CSARTSNEQFF. Written as DNA, the CDR3 is TGCAGTGCCCGGACTAGCAATGAGCAGTTCTTC.

A few counts support this clone. The chain recombines TRBV9 with TRBJ2-1, with D maybe TRBD2 (6 bases). CDR3 length: 16 residues. V was shortened by 0 bases and J by 7 bases, with 17 bases between the two germline ends. CDR1 SGDLS and CDR2 YYNGEE come from the germline V gene. The CDR3 region is CASSVVEGGKANEQFF. In DNA, the CDR3 is TGTGCCAGCAGCGTAGTCGAGGGAGGTAAGGCGAATGAGCAGTTCTTC. The full variable domain, in which reference TRBV9 and TRBJ2-1 provide the parts outside the CDR3, is DSGVTQTPKHLITATGQRVTLRCSPRSGDLSVYWYQQSLDQGLQFLIQYYNGEERAKGNILERFSAQQFPDLHSELNLSSLELGDSALYFCASSVVEGGKANEQFFGPGTRLTVL.

The V and J genes are TRBV5-1 and TRBJ1-4, with 11 bases lining up with TRBD1. The CDR3 sequence is 16 residues long. CDR1 is SGHRS and CDR2 is YFSETQ in the germline V gene. V dropped 4 bases and J dropped 5; count of bases not matched to a gene: 7. CDR3 DNA sequence: TGCGCCAGCAGCCCGGGACAGGGGGGAGTGAATGAAAAACTGTTTTTT. Translated: CASSPGQGGVNEKLFF.

Of note for this clone: An end of the junction does not agree with germline; a read error may underlie this. The J gene is TRBJ1-2, the V gene TRBV23-1, with D possibly being TRBD1 (5 bases). TRBV23-1 is designated an ORF whose function remains uncertain. The CDR3 has 12 residues. In DNA, the CDR3 is TGCGCCAGCAGAAGGGCTTCGGGGCTTTCCTCCTTC. Protein sequence: CASRRASGLSSF.

The chain has TRBV6-5 and TRBJ2-7; D unresolved. Trimming removed 6 bases from V and 3 bases from J, with 15 bases in between. Germline assignment: CDR1 MNHEY and CDR2 SVGAGI. The CDR3 runs 14 residues. The CDR3, as DNA: TGTGCCAGCAGCCCGGACCCAAGAAGCTACGAGCAGTACTTC. This translates into CASSPDPRSYEQYF.

The chain has TRBV10-1 and TRBJ2-7; 10 nucleotides line up with TRBD2. The CDR3 has 15 residues. Germline lookup yields CDR1 WNHNN and CDR2 SYGVQD (reference sequence). The V and J ends lost 6 bases and 5 bases, in that order; junction bases with no gene match: 10. Here the CDR3 DNA reads TGCGCCAGCAGAAAGGGCCTAGCGGGAGAAGACGAGCAGTACTTC. Its translation is CASRKGLAGEDEQYF.

Here the CDR3 reads CASSPQALAGGSGELFF. CDR3 DNA sequence: TGTGCCAGCAGCCCCCAAGCCCTAGCGGGAGGTTCCGGGGAGCTGTTTTTT. This chain uses TRBV7-3 with TRBJ2-2; 11 bases fit TRBD2. Germline trimming cut 5 bases from V and 6 bases from J; bases unmatched to any gene: 11. The CDR3 consists of 17 residues. From germline, CDR1 is SGHTA and CDR2 FQGTGA.

This clone showed up just once. V gene TRBV9 combines with J gene TRBJ1-3; D unclear. This CDR3 has 14 residues. V shed 3 bases and J shed 0 bases, with 7 bases lying between them. The germline gives CDR1 SGDLS, CDR2 YYNGEE. The CDR3 DNA follows: TGTGCCAGCAGCGGAGACCCCTCTGGAAACACCATATATTTT. It specifies CASSGDPSGNTIYF.

The rearrangement uses TRBV28 and TRBJ2-1; D not resolved. The CDR3 has 16 amino acids. With 3 bases removed from V and 5 bases from J, the gap between germline ends came to 17 bases. Germline CDR1 reads MDHEN; CDR2 reads SYDVKM. The CDR3 protein is CASSLPGPRQNNEQFF. The CDR3 DNA sequence: TGTGCCAGCAGTTTGCCTGGACCCCGGCAGAACAATGAGCAGTTCTTC.